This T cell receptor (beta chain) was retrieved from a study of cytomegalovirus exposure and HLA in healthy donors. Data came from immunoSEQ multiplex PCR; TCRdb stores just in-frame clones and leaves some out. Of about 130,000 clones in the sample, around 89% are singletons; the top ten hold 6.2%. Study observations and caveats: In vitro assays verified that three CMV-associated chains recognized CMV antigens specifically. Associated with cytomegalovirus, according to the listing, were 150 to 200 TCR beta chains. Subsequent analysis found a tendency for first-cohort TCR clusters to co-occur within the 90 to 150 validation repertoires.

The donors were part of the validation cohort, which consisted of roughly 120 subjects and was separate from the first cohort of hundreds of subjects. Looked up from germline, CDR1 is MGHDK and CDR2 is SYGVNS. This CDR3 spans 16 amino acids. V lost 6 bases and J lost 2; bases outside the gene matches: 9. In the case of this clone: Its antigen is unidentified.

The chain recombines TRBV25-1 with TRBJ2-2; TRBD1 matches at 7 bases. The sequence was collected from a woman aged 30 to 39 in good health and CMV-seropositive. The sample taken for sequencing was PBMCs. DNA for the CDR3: TGTGCCAGCAGCCCAACAGGGGCCGCAAACACCGGGGAGCTGTTTTTT. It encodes CASSPTGAANTGELFF.